The present entry profiles one TCR beta chain with its context. Its specificity is not known. V shed 6 bases and J 1 base; nucleotides not matched to a gene: 9. Germline V gene sequence: CDR1 DFQATT, CDR2 SNEGSKA (reference sequence). The CDR3 has 16 residues. The authors made TCR cDNA by 5'RACE template switching, adding a universal primer site and UMIs. TCRdb analysed the 5' RACE reads with MiXCR anew, one entry per CDR3 protein. The sample includes 450,000 to 550,000 distinct CDR3 sequences, about 19% of them seen just once. The data were taken from a study of T cells after yellow fever vaccination. The overall study: Libraries from low-cell-number fractions were prepared with the SMART-Seq v4 Ultra Low Input RNA kit.

General study findings and limits: The study found a weaker secondary response that peaked faster, day 5 versus 15. FACS-sorted repertoires could contain abundant clonotypes contaminating from the bulk population.

The source of this sequence is a man aged 30 to 45 who received the YFV17D yellow fever vaccine. The sample was PBMCs, taken 15 days after the yellow fever booster vaccination. The chain has TRBV20-1 and TRBJ2-1; 10 nucleotides match TRBD2. CDR3: CSATSGLAKSYNEQFF. The CDR3 DNA is TGCAGTGCCACTTCGGGACTAGCGAAATCCTACAATGAGCAGTTCTTC.